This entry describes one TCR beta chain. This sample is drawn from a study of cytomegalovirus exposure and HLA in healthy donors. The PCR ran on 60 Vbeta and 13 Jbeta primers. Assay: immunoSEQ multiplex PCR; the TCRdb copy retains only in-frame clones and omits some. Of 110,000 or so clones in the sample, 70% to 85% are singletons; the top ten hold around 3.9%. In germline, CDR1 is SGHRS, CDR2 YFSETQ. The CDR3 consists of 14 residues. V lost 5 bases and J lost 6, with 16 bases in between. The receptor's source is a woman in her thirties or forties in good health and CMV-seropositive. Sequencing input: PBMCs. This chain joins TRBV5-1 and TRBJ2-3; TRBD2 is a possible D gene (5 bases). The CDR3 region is CASRAGHPLDTQYF. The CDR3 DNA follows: TGCGCCAGCAGGGCGGGCCACCCTTTGGATACGCAGTATTTT. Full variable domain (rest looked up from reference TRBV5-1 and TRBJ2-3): KAGVTQTPRYLIKTRGQQVTLSCSPISGHRSVSWYQQTPGQGLQFLFEYFSETQRNKGNFPGRFSGRQFSNSRSEMNVSTLELGDSALYLCASRAGHPLDTQYFGPGTRLTVL.